Included here is one T cell receptor beta chain sequence, with context. Its antigen target is currently unknown. Nothing much larger sits one base from this clone, and base qualities are not available. What the time point label conveys for this sample: about 28 days (+/-7) after the second vaccine dose. AZD1222 recipients with second doses at about 4 weeks or about 12 weeks were pooled, because spike-specific TCR depth and breadth did not differ between schedules. Vaccinee samples came from UK trials COV001 and COV002, including a single-blind randomized controlled phase 2/3 trial of AZD1222 (ChAdOx1 nCoV-19) in healthy adults. For TCRbeta chain sequencing, PBMC samples from trial participants were taken at day 0 and at day 28 after the second dose. The sample belongs to a study of T cell responses to AZD1222 COVID-19 vaccine (dated by TCRdb to the early 2020s). Regarding the research as a whole: A total of about 230 trial participants underwent TCR sequencing, of whom nearly 210 received two doses of AZD1222 and around 25 received two doses of the MenACWY control vaccine. Trial participants were enrolled by age into 18-55, 56-69 and 70-plus year subgroups, with approximately 150, 30 and 60 TCR-sequenced participants respectively. What the study reported, not specific to this receptor: Only five to seven AZD1222 recipients were SARS-CoV-2 seropositive at baseline, limiting conclusions about previously exposed vaccinees. The vaccine-associated CD4 TCRs covered the entire spike protein, and the dominant responses fell in regions 160-218 and 743-854. The 56-69-year group was small, and its depth increase did not reach significance, likely because of low power. Reportedly, almost half of the unique spike-specific TCRs recognized epitopes lying outside the regions that are mutated in the B.1.351 and B.1.1.7 variants. After two AZD1222 doses, both the breadth and the depth of spike-specific TCRs were significantly higher than at day 0 and than in MenACWY recipients. Because no samples from the day 14 peak response were available, repertoires could be characterized only after the peak T cell response. Most participants were white British and females outnumbered males, and the authors suggested that clonal diversity may have been underestimated.

The CDR3 regions of human TCRbeta chains were analyzed by immunosequencing. Processing in the source paper ran as follows. Repertoire TCRs were matched against a reference library of SARS-CoV-2-specific TCRs generated with the MIRA antigen-specificity platform. Breadth meant the fraction of unique TCRs that were SARS-CoV-2-associated, whereas depth meant the fraction of total T cells that were SARS-CoV-2-associated. Using the MIRA data, each spike-specific TCR was mapped to the spike region that the TCR reacts to and placed in a CD4 or CD8 class. Log10-transformed breadth and depth values were compared by one-way ANOVA with Sidak's multiple comparisons tests. Not all clones reach the TCRdb copy of this immuneACCESS table, which keeps in-frame sequences only. Checked studies attribute under half of the gap to unresolved V genes and leave the rest unexplained. V and J calls and clone size follow that table, whereas D and trimming were derived from the DNA. In all, the sample holds 140,000 or so clones, and approximately 90% of those were seen once. The top ten clonotypes cover 3.5% to 4.5% of the sample.

The source material was peripheral blood, sampled 28 days after the second AZD1222 dose. The receptor comes from an adult who received the AZD1222 COVID-19 vaccine.

The DNA sequence is TGTGCCAGCAGAGAAACGGGACAGGGTTCCTATGGCTACACCTTC. Its translation is CASRETGQGSYGYTF. The chain is assembled from TRBV2 and TRBJ1-2; 9 bases in the junction line up with TRBD1. CDR1 and CDR2 (SNHLY, FYNNEI) derive from the germline V gene. CDR3 length: 15 amino acids, cysteine to phenylalanine. Of all the DNA, just the CDR3 is kept, 45 bases in frame from base 1. The junction shows trimming of 6 bases on V and 4 bases on J, and the gene matches do not reach 9 bases of it.